The 8 T cell receptor beta chains given below trace back to one sample, sequenced in a study of blood T cell repertoires in COVID-19. Only in-frame clones appear in the TCRdb table, and some are missing; sequencing was by immunoSEQ multiplex PCR. The sample records 380,000 or so clones, around 92% being singletons. The sample comprised peripheral blood. All receptors derive from a man aged 35 to 55 with acute or convalescent COVID-19.

The rearrangement uses TRBV9 and TRBJ1-4, with D maybe TRBD1 (5 bases). Germline CDR1 SGDLS, CDR2 YYNGEE. The length of the CDR3 is 18 residues. V was trimmed by 0 bases and J by 4 bases, leaving 19 bases between them. The CDR3 spells CASSVGSLGPGGNEKLFF. The CDR3 coding sequence is TGTGCCAGCAGCGTAGGTTCCCTGGGACCCGGGGGTAATGAAAAACTGTTTTTT.

This rearrangement joins TRBV6-2 or TRBV6-3 to TRBJ2-1; a weak D match, TRBD2 (7 bases). This CDR3 is 15 amino acids long. Trimming took 4 bases from V and 7 from J, leaving 17 bases between them. Germline CDR1 MNHEY, CDR2 SVGEGT. CDR3 DNA sequence: TGTGCCAGCAGTTGGGGGGGGGCCGACCGAAATGAGCAGTTCTTC. Translation: CASSWGGADRNEQFF.

A few counts support this clone. The CDR3 sequence is CSVGQGINTGELFF. The CDR3, as DNA: TGCAGCGTGGGACAGGGAATAAACACCGGGGAGCTGTTTTTT. V is TRBV29-1 and J is TRBJ2-2, with TRBD1 matching 9 bases. Germline V lookup: CDR1 SQVTM, CDR2 ANQGSEA. This CDR3 is built from 14 residues. Trimming at V came to 6 bases and at J to 2 bases, leaving 4 bases not matched to a gene.

The V call is TRBV10-3, the J call TRBJ1-2, with TRBD1 as a possible D gene (5 bases). V was clipped by 3 bases and J by 5 bases, with 16 bases between them. Germline values: CDR1 ENHRY, CDR2 SYGVKD. This CDR3 comprises 15 residues. CDR3 sequence reads: CAISDEAGPIYGYTF. The CDR3 DNA sequence: TGTGCCATCAGTGACGAGGCGGGGCCTATTTATGGCTACACCTTC.

J is TRBJ1-2 and V is TRBV28, with 7 bases that match TRBD1. The V segment lost 3 bases and the J segment 3 bases; nucleotides outside the gene matches: 4. The germline V gene has CDR1 MDHEN and CDR2 SYDVKM. The CDR3 loop spans 14 amino acids. The CDR3 bases are TGTGCCAGCAGTTTCGGACAGGTCGACTATGGCTACACCTTC. Protein sequence: CASSFGQVDYGYTF.

This chain links TRBV11-3 with TRBJ2-1, with D perhaps matching TRBD1 (6 bases). The germline V gene has CDR1 SGHNT and CDR2 YENEEA. This CDR3 comprises 17 residues. Trimming took 0 bases from V and 0 from J, leaving 12 bases between them. The CDR3: CASSLDRRQASYNEQFF. The CDR3 coding sequence is TGTGCCAGCAGCTTAGATCGAAGACAGGCCTCCTACAATGAGCAGTTCTTC.

The chain couples TRBV6-5 to TRBJ1-2; D call uncertain. Germline values: CDR1 MNHEY, CDR2 SVGAGI. Trimming took 8 bases from V and 8 from J, leaving 12 bases between them. This CDR3 comprises 11 residues. The CDR3 region is CASGGKAGYTF. The CDR3 DNA sequence: TGTGCCAGCGGCGGGAAGGCGGGCTACACCTTC.

In this sample, this clone turned up once. This rearrangement joins TRBV5-1 to TRBJ2-2, with a weak D call TRBD1 (6 bases). The CDR3 runs 15 residues. The germline CDR1 and CDR2 sequences are SGHRS and YFSETQ. V shed 4 bases and J shed 1 base, with 11 bases lying between them. CDR3 sequence: CASSRQQGNTGELFF. In DNA form, the CDR3 reads TGCGCCAGCAGCCGGCAACAGGGGAACACCGGGGAGCTGTTTTTT.